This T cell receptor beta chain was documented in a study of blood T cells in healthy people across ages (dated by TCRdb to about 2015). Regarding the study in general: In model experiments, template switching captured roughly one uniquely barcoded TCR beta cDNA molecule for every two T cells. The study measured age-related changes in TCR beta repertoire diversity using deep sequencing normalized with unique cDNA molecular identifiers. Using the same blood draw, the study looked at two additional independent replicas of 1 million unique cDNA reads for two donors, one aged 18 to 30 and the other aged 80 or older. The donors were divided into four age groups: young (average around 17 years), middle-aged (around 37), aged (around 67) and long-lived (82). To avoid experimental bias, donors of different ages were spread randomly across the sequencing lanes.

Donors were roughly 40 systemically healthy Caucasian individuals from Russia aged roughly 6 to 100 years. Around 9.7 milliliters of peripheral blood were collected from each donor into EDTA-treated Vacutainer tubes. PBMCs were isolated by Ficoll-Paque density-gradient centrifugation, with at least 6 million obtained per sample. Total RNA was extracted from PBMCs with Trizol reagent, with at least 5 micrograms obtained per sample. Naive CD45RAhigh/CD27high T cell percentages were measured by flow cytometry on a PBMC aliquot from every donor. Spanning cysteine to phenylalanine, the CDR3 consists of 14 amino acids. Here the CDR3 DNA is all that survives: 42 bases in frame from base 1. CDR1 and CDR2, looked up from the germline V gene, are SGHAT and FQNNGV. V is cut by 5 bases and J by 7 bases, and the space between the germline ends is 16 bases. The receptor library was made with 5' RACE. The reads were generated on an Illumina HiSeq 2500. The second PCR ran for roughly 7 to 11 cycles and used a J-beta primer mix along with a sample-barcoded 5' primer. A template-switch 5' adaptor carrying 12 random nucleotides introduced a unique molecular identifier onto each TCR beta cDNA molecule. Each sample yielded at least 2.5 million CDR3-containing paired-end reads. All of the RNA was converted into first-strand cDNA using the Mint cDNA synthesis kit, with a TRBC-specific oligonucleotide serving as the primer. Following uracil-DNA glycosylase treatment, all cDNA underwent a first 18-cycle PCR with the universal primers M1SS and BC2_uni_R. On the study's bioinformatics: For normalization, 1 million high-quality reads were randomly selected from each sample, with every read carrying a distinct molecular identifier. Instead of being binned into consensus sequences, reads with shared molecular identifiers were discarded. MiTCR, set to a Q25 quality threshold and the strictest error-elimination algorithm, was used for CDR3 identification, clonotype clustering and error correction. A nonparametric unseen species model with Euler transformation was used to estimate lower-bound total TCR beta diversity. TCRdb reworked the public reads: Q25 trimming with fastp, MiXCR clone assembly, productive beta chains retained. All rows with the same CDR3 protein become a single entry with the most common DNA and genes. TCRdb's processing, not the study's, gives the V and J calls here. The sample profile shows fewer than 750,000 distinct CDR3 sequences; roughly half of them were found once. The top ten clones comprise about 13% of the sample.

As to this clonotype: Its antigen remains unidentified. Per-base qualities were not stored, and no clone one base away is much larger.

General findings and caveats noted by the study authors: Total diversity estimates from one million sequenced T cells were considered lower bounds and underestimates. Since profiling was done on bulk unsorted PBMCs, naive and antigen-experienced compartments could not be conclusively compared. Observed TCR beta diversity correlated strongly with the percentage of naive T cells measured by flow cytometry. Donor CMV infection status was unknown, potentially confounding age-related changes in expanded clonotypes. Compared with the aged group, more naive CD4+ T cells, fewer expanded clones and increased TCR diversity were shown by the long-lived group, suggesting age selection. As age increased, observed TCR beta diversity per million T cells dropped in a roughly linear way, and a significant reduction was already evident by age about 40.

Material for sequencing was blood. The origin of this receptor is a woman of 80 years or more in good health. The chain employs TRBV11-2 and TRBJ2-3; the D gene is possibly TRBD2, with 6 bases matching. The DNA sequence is TGTGCCAGCAGCCGGGTCGCCGGGAGACATACGCAGTATTTT. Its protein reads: CASSRVAGRHTQYF.